These T cell receptor beta chains were read from a single sample in a study of STAT5B mutations in CD4+ large granular lymphocyte leukemia. Assay used: immunoSEQ multiplex PCR; TCRdb lists only in-frame clones, some missing. The sample carries 25,000 to 30,000 clones, 60% to 85% recorded once. The sequencing input was CD4+ T cells from blood buffy coats. The receptors shown here come from a human donor in good health. The CDR3 runs from the conserved cysteine through the conserved F or W. D genes are given only for firm matches. A clone size is listed for some rows: how often the clone was seen (once, few, many), or a class if it is expanded.

V,J,length,size,D,DNA,CDR3
TRBV10-3,TRBJ2-7,12,few,TRBD2,TGTGCCATCAAAGGGACTACCTACGAGCAGTACTTC,CAIKGTTYEQYF
TRBV7-9,TRBJ2-7,12,.,.,TGTGCCAGCAGCGACTTGGGACCCGAGCAGTACTTC,CASSDLGPEQYF
TRBV11-2,TRBJ2-7,14,once,.,TGTGCCAGCAGCAGACTCGGGAGTCCCTACGAGCAGTACTTC,CASSRLGSPYEQYF
TRBV6-1,TRBJ1-1,14,.,TRBD1,TGTGCCAGCAGCTGGGACAGGGGAGGCACTGAAGCTTTCTTT,CASSWDRGGTEAFF
TRBV5-1,TRBJ2-4,14,once,TRBD1,TGCGCCAGCAGCCTGGACAGGGGGGAAAACATTCAGTACTTC,CASSLDRGENIQYF
TRBV2,TRBJ1-1,12,few,TRBD1,TGTGCCAGCAGGGGCGACAGGGAAAGAGCTTTCTTT,CASRGDRERAFF
TRBV7-2,TRBJ2-3,15,.,TRBD1,TGTGCCAGCAGCTTAACAGGGGGAAGCACAGATACGCAGTATTTT,CASSLTGGSTDTQYF
TRBV4-1,TRBJ2-1,18,.,TRBD2,TGCGCCAGCAGCAAAGGACTAGCGGGGGGGATCTCCTACAATGAGCAGTTCTTC,CASSKGLAGGISYNEQFF
TRBV29-1,TRBJ1-2,13,.,.,TGCAGCGTTGAAGATCCCCAGAGTTATGGCTACACCTTC,CSVEDPQSYGYTF
TRBV30,TRBJ1-6,16,.,.,TGTGCCTGGAGAGCAACCGGGAGGGCAAATCCTTCACCCCTCCACTTT,CAWRATGRANPSPLHF
TRBV5-5,TRBJ1-2,15,.,.,TGTGCCAGCAGCTTGGGACCCGGGAGCTTTTATGGCTACACCTTC,CASSLGPGSFYGYTF
TRBV27,TRBJ1-1,13,.,TRBD1,TGTGCCAGCAGGCGGACAGGGGCTGGTGAAGCTTTCTTT,CASRRTGAGEAFF
TRBV2,TRBJ2-3,16,.,.,TGTGCCAGCAGCCCTGACAGCCCTTCTTCCGCAGATACGCAGTATTTT,CASSPDSPSSADTQYF
TRBV28,TRBJ2-1,16,.,TRBD2,TGTGCCAGCAGTTCCCTCGGGACTAGCGGGAGGAATGAGCAGTTCTTC,CASSSLGTSGRNEQFF
TRBV2,TRBJ1-3,16,.,.,TGTGCCAGCAGTGATATGAGCAGGGTCTCTGGAAACACCATATATTTT,CASSDMSRVSGNTIYF
TRBV5-6,TRBJ2-3,13,.,.,TGTGCCAGCAGCTTGAGCGTCACAGATACGCAGTATTTT,CASSLSVTDTQYF